The 9 T cell receptor beta chains presented below share a single source sample, sequenced in a study of cytomegalovirus exposure and HLA in healthy donors. PCR involved 60 Vbeta and 13 Jbeta primers. Libraries were prepared by immunoSEQ multiplex PCR; TCRdb keeps only in-frame clonotypes and omits some of them. The repertoire has 200,000 to 250,000 clones, about 86% of them found once; the top ten carry less than 9%. Sample: PBMCs. The receptor set was obtained from a woman aged 55-70 years in good health and CMV-seropositive.

The rearrangement joins TRBV5-1 to TRBJ2-1, with TRBD2 identical over 10 bases. This CDR3 spans 15 amino acids. Trimming at V came to 0 bases and at J to 7 bases, leaving 4 bases not matched to a gene. CDR1 SGHRS and CDR2 YFSETQ come from the germline V gene. The CDR3 loop is CASSLVASGSNEQFF. CDR3 coding DNA: TGCGCCAGCAGCTTGGTGGCTAGCGGGAGTAATGAGCAGTTCTTC. Looking up the rest from reference TRBV5-1 and TRBJ2-1 gives the full variable domain: KAGVTQTPRYLIKTRGQQVTLSCSPISGHRSVSWYQQTPGQGLQFLFEYFSETQRNKGNFPGRFSGRQFSNSRSEMNVSTLELGDSALYLCASSLVASGSNEQFFGPGTRLTVL.

This chain links TRBV5-1 with TRBJ2-1; the match to TRBD2 covers 8 bases. The junction had 10 bases not matched to a gene; V was cut back by 7 bases and J by 7 bases. The CDR3 loop spans 14 amino acids. In germline, CDR1 is SGHRS, CDR2 YFSETQ. Here the CDR3 DNA reads TGCGCCAGCGGCCGGGAGGGCCTGATGAATGAGCAGTTCTTC. Its translation is CASGREGLMNEQFF.

This clone was counted a few times. The chain has TRBV12-5 and TRBJ1-4, with TRBD1 matching over 7 bases. Trimming took 5 bases from V and 4 from J; bases not matched to a gene: 4. Germline V gives CDR1 LGHNT, CDR2 FRNRAP. CDR3 length: 14 amino acids. Here the CDR3 DNA reads TGTGCTAGTGGTATAGGGGGCTTTAATGAAAAACTGTTTTTT. Protein sequence: CASGIGGFNEKLFF.

The chain is built from TRBV11-3 and TRBJ1-4; no reliable D call. The CDR3 consists of 15 residues. CDR1 and CDR2 (germline): SGHNT, YENEEA. The V and J ends lost 1 base and 8 bases respectively, with 14 bases between them. CDR3 amino acids: CASSLGVGPKEKLFF. In DNA form, the CDR3 reads TGTGCCAGCAGCTTAGGTGTGGGCCCGAAGGAAAAACTGTTTTTT. Drawing the rest from reference TRBV11-3 and TRBJ1-4, the complete variable domain is EAGVVQSPRYKIIEKKQPVAFWCNPISGHNTLYWYLQNLGQGPELLIRYENEEAVDDSQLPKDRFSAERLKGVDSTLKIQPAELGDSAVYLCASSLGVGPKEKLFFGSGTQLSVL.

This clone was seen a handful of times. The chain carries TRBV14 and TRBJ2-4; weak D call: TRBD2 (7 bases). Trimming removed 6 bases from V and 0 bases from J, with 12 bases in between. This CDR3 spans 15 amino acids. CDR1 and CDR2 (germline): SGHDN, FVKESK. In DNA, the CDR3 is TGTGCCAGCAGTCCCGGGGGGCTAGCCAAAAACATTCAGTACTTC. Its protein is CASSPGGLAKNIQYF.

The CDR3 reads CASSLEVAGDSGELFF. CDR3 DNA: TGCGCCAGCAGCTTGGAAGTCGCGGGAGATAGCGGGGAGCTGTTTTTT. This chain links TRBV5-1 with TRBJ2-2; 7 bases are shared with TRBD2. The ends lost 0 bases at V and 7 bases at J; junction bases unmatched: 9. Germline V gene lookup returns CDR1 SGHRS and CDR2 YFSETQ. The CDR3 covers 16 residues.

The gene calls are TRBV6-1 and TRBJ2-5; TRBD2 matches 7 bases. Germline-derived CDR1 and CDR2 are MNHNS and SASEGT. The CDR3 spans 14 residues. Germline trimming cut 6 bases from V and 5 bases from J; bases unmatched to any gene: 9. The CDR3 DNA sequence: TGTGCCAGCAGCCCCTGGGAGGGAGCGGAGACCCAGTACTTC. It specifies CASSPWEGAETQYF.

This clone has a single count. The chain links TRBV5-1 to TRBJ1-3; D remains ambiguous. CDR1 is SGHRS and CDR2 is YFSETQ in the germline V gene. The CDR3 is 16 amino acids. Trimming took 1 base from V and 0 from J, leaving 11 bases between them. As DNA, the CDR3 is TGCGCCAGCAGCTTGCTGGCTGCTTCCTCTGGAAACACCATATATTTT. This gives the protein CASSLLAASSGNTIYF.

The rearrangement joins TRBV10-2 to TRBJ2-1, with D possibly TRBD2 on 5 matching bases. Germline values: CDR1 WSHSY, CDR2 SAAADI. The CDR3 loop spans 15 amino acids. Deletions cut 5 bases from V and 7 bases from J, with 18 bases between. CDR3 sequence: CASSHSTVLENEQFF. Here the CDR3 DNA reads TGCGCCAGCAGTCACTCAACCGTACTAGAAAATGAGCAGTTCTTC.